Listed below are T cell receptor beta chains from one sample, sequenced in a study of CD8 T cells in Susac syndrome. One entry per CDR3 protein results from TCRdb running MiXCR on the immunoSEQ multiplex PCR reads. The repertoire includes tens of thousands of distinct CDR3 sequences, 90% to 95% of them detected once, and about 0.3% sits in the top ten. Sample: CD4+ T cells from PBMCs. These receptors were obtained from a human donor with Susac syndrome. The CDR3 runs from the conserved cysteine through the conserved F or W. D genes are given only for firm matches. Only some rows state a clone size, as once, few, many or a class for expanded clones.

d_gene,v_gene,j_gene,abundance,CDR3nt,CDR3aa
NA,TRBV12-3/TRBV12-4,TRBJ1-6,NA,TGTGCCAGCAGGAAAGACCGGGACGGGTATTCACCCCTCCACTTT,CASRKDRDGYSPLHF
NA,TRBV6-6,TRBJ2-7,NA,TGTGCCAGCAGTTACCCTCCCTACGAGCAGTACTTC,CASSYPPYEQYF
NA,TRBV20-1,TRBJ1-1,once,TGCAGTGCTACACAGGGAGATACTGAAGCTTTCTTT,CSATQGDTEAFF
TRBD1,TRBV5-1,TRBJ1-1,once,TGCGCCAGCAGCTACGGACAGGGCTCCGAAGTTTTCTTT,CASSYGQGSEVFF
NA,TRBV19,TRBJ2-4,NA,TGTGCCAGTAGTATAGGAGCGCTGGCCAAAAACATTCAGTACTTC,CASSIGALAKNIQYF
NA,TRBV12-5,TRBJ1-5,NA,TGTGCTAGTGGTTTACTACAGGGAAGCAATCAGCCCCAGCATTTT,CASGLLQGSNQPQHF
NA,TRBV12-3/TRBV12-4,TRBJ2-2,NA,TGTGCCAGCACCGCTAAAAGTCCCGCGAACACCGGGGAGCTGTTTTTT,CASTAKSPANTGELFF
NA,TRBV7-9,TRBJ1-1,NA,TGTGCCAGCAGCTCCTCAGGAACTGAAGCTTTCTTT,CASSSSGTEAFF
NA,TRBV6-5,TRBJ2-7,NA,TGTGCCAGCAGTTATGGGGCTAGTGAGCAGTACTTC,CASSYGASEQYF
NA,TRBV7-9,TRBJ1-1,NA,TGTGCCAGCAGAGTGGCGATGGGGTTGGACACTGAAGCTTTCTTT,CASRVAMGLDTEAFF
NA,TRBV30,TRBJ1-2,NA,TGTGCCTGGAGTCCTTCGAGCCCCTATGGCTACACCTTC,CAWSPSSPYGYTF
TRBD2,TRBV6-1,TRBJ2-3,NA,TGTGCCAGCAGCCGGGGGGTTATGGAATATTCCACAGATACGCAGTATTTT,CASSRGVMEYSTDTQYF
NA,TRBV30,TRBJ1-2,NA,TGTGCCTGGAGTGTATCCAGGGCAGGTGGCTACACCTTC,CAWSVSRAGGYTF
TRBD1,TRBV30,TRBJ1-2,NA,TGTGCCTGGGTTCGTGACAGGGCTAACTATGGCTACACCTTC,CAWVRDRANYGYTF
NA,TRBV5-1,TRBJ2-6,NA,TGCGCCAGCAGGGACACTGGGGCCAACGTCCTGACTTTC,CASRDTGANVLTF